Given below is one TCR beta chain in context. Antigen unknown. Data came from immunoSEQ multiplex PCR; TCRdb stores just in-frame clones and leaves some out. The table has roughly 2.4 million clones, roughly 95% seen once. Donors were healthy HIV-negative adults without recently reported acute infections or vaccinations. The entry originates in a study of shared clonotypes between healthy human individuals. Overall study context: CD4 naive and CD4 memory each took three plates per donor, while CD8 naive took two and CD8 memory one.

Whole-study results and caveats: Among donors, clonotype sharing was expected to be affected by sequencing depth.

The sample comprised naive CD4+ T cells sorted from blood. Subset in this sample: CD45RA+ positively selected. This clonotype originated in a young man in good health.

The CDR3 bases are TGTGCCACCAGCAGGGGCGGCTGGGGGGGCCTCATAGAGCAGTACTTC. Translating it yields CATSRGGWGGLIEQYF. The chain combines TRBV15 with TRBJ2-7, with a possible D match to TRBD2 (7 bases). The length of the CDR3 is 16 residues. CDR1 LNHNV and CDR2 YYDKDF come from the germline V gene (reference sequence). V lost 3 bases to trimming and J lost 7 bases, with 22 bases between them.